This TCR beta chain was captured by sequencing in a study of blood T cell repertoires in COVID-19. As for the study in general: Some COVID-19 samples were acute and others convalescent; all came from the United States, Italy and Spain. T cells, B-cell-depleted T cells, or PBMCs provided the cDNA or gDNA that served as material.

This CDR3 comprises 13 residues. V was pared by 3 bases and J by 4 bases, with 9 bases between. The method was immunoSEQ multiplex PCR; TCRdb's version includes in-frame clones alone and lacks a portion of them. This sample has over 90,000 clones, with 89% found just once. The clonotype comes from a woman of 80 years or more in a cohort sampled during active COVID-19. The chain joins TRBV12-3 or TRBV12-4 to TRBJ1-1; D gene unclear. Sequencing input: peripheral blood. The chain's CDR3 is CASSFMAGTEAFF. The CDR3, as DNA: TGTGCCAGCAGTTTTATGGCGGGCACTGAAGCTTTCTTT.